Listed here are 3 T cell receptor beta chains from one sample, sequenced in a study of cytomegalovirus exposure and HLA in healthy donors. The PCR used 60 Vbeta and 13 Jbeta primers. The table came from immunoSEQ multiplex PCR; TCRdb's copy has only in-frame clones and leaves some out. Altogether under 150,000 clones are present, about 80% being singletons, with the ten largest covering 3.5% to 4%. Input material: PBMCs. The receptors derive from a man aged 18 to 30 in good health and CMV-seronegative.

This clone occurred once. The chain combines TRBV19 with TRBJ2-7; D perhaps matches TRBD1 (6 bases). Trimming left V 2 bases short and J 0 bases short, with 20 bases between. Germline CDR1 LNHDA, CDR2 SQIVND (reference sequence). The CDR3 runs 18 residues. The CDR3 is CASSIIGGFTGPSYEQYF. In DNA, the CDR3 is TGTGCCAGTAGTATAATAGGGGGATTTACTGGACCCTCCTACGAGCAGTACTTC. Full variable domain (rest looked up from reference TRBV19 and TRBJ2-7): DGGITQSPKYLFRKEGQNVTLSCEQNLNHDAMYWYRQDPGQGLRLIYYSQIVNDFQKGDIAEGYSVSREKKESFPLTVTSAQKNPTAFYLCASSIIGGFTGPSYEQYFGPGTRLTVT.

The chain couples TRBV30 to TRBJ1-3; 11 bases fit TRBD1. Germline values: CDR1 GTSNPN, CDR2 SVGIG (reference sequence). The CDR3 runs 14 residues. The junction had 4 bases not matched to a gene; V was cut back by 7 bases and J by 2 bases. This chain's CDR3 is CAFGQGAAGNTIYF. The CDR3, as DNA: TGTGCCTTTGGACAGGGGGCGGCTGGAAACACCATATATTTT.

V gene TRBV7-2 combines with J gene TRBJ1-1; D unresolved. V was shortened by 1 base and J by 0 bases, with 9 bases between the two germline ends. The CDR3 has 15 residues. In germline, CDR1 is SGHTA, CDR2 FQGNSA. The CDR3 loop reads CASSLGSAVNTEAFF. The CDR3 DNA reads as TGTGCCAGCAGCTTAGGTTCGGCGGTGAACACTGAAGCTTTCTTT. Filled out from reference TRBV7-2 and TRBJ1-1, the complete variable domain reads GAGVSQSPSNKVTEKGKDVELRCDPISGHTALYWYRQSLGQGLEFLIYFQGNSAPDKSGLPSDRFSAERTGGSVSTLTIQRTQQEDSAVYLCASSLGSAVNTEAFFGQGTRLTVV.